These 15 T cell receptor beta chains came from one sample sequenced in a study of cytomegalovirus exposure and HLA in healthy donors. Using immunoSEQ multiplex PCR, the repertoire was profiled, and TCRdb retains in-frame clones only, with some absent. The sample lists around 190,000 clones; about 84% were seen once. Specimen: PBMCs. The receptor set was obtained from a woman under 30 in good health and CMV-seronegative.

This clone has only a few counts. The V gene is TRBV7-2, the J gene TRBJ2-5; the D gene is possibly TRBD1 (6 bases). The germline V gene has CDR1 SGHTA and CDR2 FQGNSA. The germline V and J ends were trimmed by 0 bases and 5 bases, with 7 bases remaining between them. This CDR3 has 13 residues. The CDR3 DNA is TGTGCCAGCAGCTTAGCGAGGGGGGAGACCCAGTACTTC. This codes for CASSLARGETQYF.

The CDR3: CASSLGGAGGRTGELFF. In nucleotides, the CDR3 is TGTGCCAGCAGCTTGGGCGGGGCAGGGGGACGGACCGGGGAGCTGTTTTTT. The genes are TRBV5-4 and TRBJ2-2; D is possibly TRBD1 (7 bases). Deletions cut 0 bases from V and 5 bases from J, with 17 bases between. Germline V gene data show CDR1 as SGHNT and CDR2 as YYREEE (reference sequence). The CDR3 totals 17 residues.

V gene TRBV19 combines with J gene TRBJ1-1; 7 nucleotides agree with TRBD1. Germline CDR1 LNHDA, CDR2 SQIVND (reference sequence). Trimming removed 5 bases from V and 4 bases from J; junction bases left unmatched: 7. This CDR3 region has 14 residues. The CDR3: CASSLGQDGTEAFF. The CDR3 DNA reads as TGTGCCAGTAGTCTAGGACAGGATGGCACTGAAGCTTTCTTT.

This chain joins TRBV5-1 and TRBJ2-5; TRBD1 agrees at 7 bases. This CDR3 comprises 13 residues. The trim removed 1 base at V and 3 bases at J, leaving 0 bases unmatched. Germline CDR1 and CDR2: SGHRS and YFSETQ. The chain's CDR3 is CASSLQGEETQYF. CDR3 in DNA: TGCGCCAGCAGCTTGCAGGGGGAAGAGACCCAGTACTTC.

This clone was seen just once. The gene calls are TRBV5-6 and TRBJ1-3, with TRBD1 as a possible D gene (5 bases). Germline V gene data show CDR1 as SGHDT and CDR2 as YYEEEE. V was pared by 3 bases and J by 2 bases, with 12 bases between. The CDR3 spans 15 residues. The CDR3 spells CASSYGGPTGNTIYF. The CDR3 region has the DNA TGTGCCAGCAGCTACGGGGGTCCCACTGGAAACACCATATATTTT.

This clone has a single count. V gene TRBV6-6 combines with J gene TRBJ1-1; D is perhaps TRBD1 (5 bases). The CDR3 runs 13 residues. The germline V and J ends were trimmed by 7 bases and 0 bases, with 9 bases remaining between them. Germline assignment: CDR1 MNHNY and CDR2 SVGAGI (reference sequence). The CDR3 is CASTDSLNTEAFF. The CDR3 DNA reads as TGTGCCAGCACCGACAGTTTGAACACTGAAGCTTTCTTT.

This sequence joins TRBV2 and TRBJ1-2; possible D gene TRBD1, 5 bases. This CDR3 is 15 amino acids long. Germline V gene data show CDR1 as SNHLY and CDR2 as FYNNEI. V was shortened by 3 bases and J by 3 bases, with 14 bases between the two germline ends. The CDR3: CASSDPGSGDYGYTF. CDR3 nucleotides: TGTGCCAGCAGTGATCCAGGGTCGGGGGACTATGGCTACACCTTC.

Written as DNA, the CDR3 is TGTGCCACCGCGACGGGGGGGCCGGGGAACACCTTC. Protein product: CATATGGPGNTF. The gene calls are TRBV28 and TRBJ1-2, with D maybe TRBD1 (6 bases). Germline values: CDR1 MDHEN, CDR2 SYDVKM. The V end was cut by 10 bases, the J end by 12 bases, with 21 bases between. This CDR3 is built from 12 residues.

The rearrangement links TRBV28 to TRBJ1-4; the match to TRBD1 covers 10 bases. Germline values: CDR1 MDHEN, CDR2 SYDVKM. This CDR3 has 13 residues. J gave up 8 bases and V 10 bases, and 7 bases lay outside the gene matches. The CDR3 is CATRTGGREKLFF. As DNA, the CDR3 is TGTGCCACCAGGACAGGGGGAAGAGAAAAACTGTTTTTT. Based on the CDR3 plus reference TRBV28 and TRBJ1-4, the full variable domain is DVKVTQSSRYLVKRTGEKVFLECVQDMDHENMFWYRQDPGLGLRLIYFSYDVKMKEKGDIPEGYSVSREKKERFSLILESASTNQTSMYLCATRTGGREKLFFGSGTQLSVL.

The chain links TRBV2 to TRBJ1-5; D is perhaps TRBD1 (5 bases). Deletions cut 2 bases from V and 0 bases from J, with 17 bases between. The CDR3 runs to 18 residues. Germline assignment: CDR1 SNHLY and CDR2 FYNNEI. The DNA of the CDR3 is TGTGCCAGCAGTGAACAGGGAATCCTCCACCATAGCAATCAGCCCCAGCATTTT. Protein product: CASSEQGILHHSNQPQHF.

This chain connects TRBV7-9 to TRBJ1-4; no reliable D call. From germline, CDR1 is SEHNR and CDR2 FQNEAQ (reference sequence). The V end was cut by 5 bases, the J end by 6 bases, with 16 bases between. The CDR3 length is 15 residues. CDR3 amino acids: CASSPLSGFHEKLFF. The CDR3 nucleotides read TGTGCCAGCAGCCCCCTCTCGGGGTTCCATGAAAAACTGTTTTTT.

The genes are TRBV6-5 and TRBJ1-1; 7 nucleotides line up with TRBD1. Germline CDR1 and CDR2: MNHEY and SVGAGI. This CDR3 contains 13 residues. The V and J ends lost 6 bases and 5 bases, in that order; junction bases with no gene match: 6. DNA of the CDR3: TGTGCCAGCAGAGCATCGACAGGGACTGAAGCTTTCTTT. Translating it yields CASRASTGTEAFF.

This chain joins TRBV6-5 and TRBJ2-3; TRBD1 is a possible D gene (5 bases). Trimming removed 8 bases from V and 2 bases from J, with 8 bases in between. CDR3 length equals 12 residues. The germline V gene has CDR1 MNHEY and CDR2 SVGAGI. The CDR3 protein is CASGRDTDTQYF. In DNA form, the CDR3 reads TGTGCCAGCGGCAGGGACACAGATACGCAGTATTTT.

The chain recombines TRBV9 with TRBJ2-3; TRBD1 agrees at 10 bases. In germline, CDR1 is SGDLS, CDR2 YYNGEE. The junction had 19 bases not matched to a gene; V was cut back by 4 bases and J by 5 bases. This CDR3 contains 19 residues. CDR3 nucleotide sequence: TGTGCCAGCAGCAACCCAATCAATGGGACAGGGGCCGCAGAAGATACGCAGTATTTT. Its protein is CASSNPINGTGAAEDTQYF.

This sequence joins TRBV7-9 and TRBJ2-7, with 9 nucleotides matching TRBD1. CDR3 length: 16 amino acids. The J segment lost 0 bases and the V segment lost 4 bases, leaving 7 bases of the junction unmatched. Germline CDR1 and CDR2: SEHNR and FQNEAQ (reference sequence). Here the CDR3 reads CASSSPGQGPSYEQYF. The CDR3 DNA reads as TGTGCCAGCAGCTCCCCGGGACAGGGACCCTCCTACGAGCAGTACTTC.